This entry is about one TCR beta chain. Its antigen remains unidentified. TCRdb keeps only in-frame clones here, not all; method: immunoSEQ multiplex PCR. This table has about 350,000 clones, approximately 90% appearing once. Treatment reported: over 15 received Ad26.COV2.S at low or high dose, single or two shots; roughly five received placebo; per-sample allocation not given. Sampling happened 63 days after the first vaccine or placebo injection. An adult aged 18-55 years in Boston served as the donor. This entry comes from a study of Ad26.COV2.S vaccination and SARS-CoV-2 variants. Study at large: Into the muscle, Ad26.COV2.S was dosed once or twice, 56 days apart.

Whole-study findings and limits: Substantial response breadth was reportedly seen for spike-specific CD8+ and CD4+ T cells after vaccination.

The receptor comes from a person between 18 and 65 years old who received the Ad26.COV2.S COVID-19 vaccine or a placebo. The sample was peripheral blood, taken in a trial of Ad26.COV2.S vaccine versus placebo.

CDR3 bases: TGTGCCAGCAGCCCGACCACTAGCGGGAGCTCCTACAATGAGCAGTTCTTC. Its translation: CASSPTTSGSSYNEQFF. The chain links TRBV7-6 to TRBJ2-1; TRBD2 agrees at 11 bases. V shed 5 bases and J 0 bases; nucleotides not matched to a gene: 6. The CDR3 totals 17 residues. Germline V gene lookup returns CDR1 SGHVS and CDR2 FNYEAQ.